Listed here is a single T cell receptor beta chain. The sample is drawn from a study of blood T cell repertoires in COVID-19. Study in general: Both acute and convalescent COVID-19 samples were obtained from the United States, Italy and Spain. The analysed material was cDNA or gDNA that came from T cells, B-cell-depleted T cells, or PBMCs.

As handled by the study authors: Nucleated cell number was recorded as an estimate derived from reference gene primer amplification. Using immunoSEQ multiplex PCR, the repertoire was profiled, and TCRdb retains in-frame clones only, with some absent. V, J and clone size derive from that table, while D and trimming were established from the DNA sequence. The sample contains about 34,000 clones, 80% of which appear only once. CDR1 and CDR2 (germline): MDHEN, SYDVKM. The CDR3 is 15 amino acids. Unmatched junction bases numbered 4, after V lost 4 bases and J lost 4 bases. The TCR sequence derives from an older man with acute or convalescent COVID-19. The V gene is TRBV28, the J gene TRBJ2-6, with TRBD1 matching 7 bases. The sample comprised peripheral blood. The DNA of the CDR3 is TGTGCCAGCAGTTCGACAGGGTCAGGGGCCAACGTCCTGACTTTC. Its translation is CASSSTGSGANVLTF.